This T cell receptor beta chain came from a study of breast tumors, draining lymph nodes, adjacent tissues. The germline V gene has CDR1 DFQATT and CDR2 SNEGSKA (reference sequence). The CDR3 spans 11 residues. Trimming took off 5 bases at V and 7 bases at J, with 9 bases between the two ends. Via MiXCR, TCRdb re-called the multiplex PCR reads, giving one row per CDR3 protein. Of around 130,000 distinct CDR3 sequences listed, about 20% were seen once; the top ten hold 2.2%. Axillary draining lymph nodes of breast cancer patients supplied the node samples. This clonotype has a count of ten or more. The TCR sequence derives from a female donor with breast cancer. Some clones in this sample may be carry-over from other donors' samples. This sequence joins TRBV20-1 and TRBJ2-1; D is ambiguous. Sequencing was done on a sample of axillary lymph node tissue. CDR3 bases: TGCAGTGCTCCTCAGTCGAATGAGCAGTTCTTC. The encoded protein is CSAPQSNEQFF.